Listed below are T cell receptor beta chains from one sample, sequenced in a study of blood T cell repertoires in COVID-19. The assay was immunoSEQ multiplex PCR, and TCRdb's table has in-frame clones only and misses some. This table holds 220,000 or so clones, 82% found once. The sequenced sample consisted of peripheral blood. The source of these receptors is a woman of 80 years or more with acute or convalescent COVID-19. Each CDR3 is given with its conserved first and last residue. Each record gives: J gene, V gene, clone size, CDR3 length, D gene, CDR3 protein, CDR3 DNA. The D gene is left open where the match is weak. For some rows the clone size is stated as once, few or many, or as a class when expanded; others skip it.

j_gene: TRBJ2-7; v_gene: TRBV6-6; abundance: NA; len: 14; d_gene: NA; CDR3aa: CASRWSRDAYEQYF; CDR3nt: TGTGCCAGCAGGTGGAGCAGGGATGCCTACGAGCAGTACTTC
j_gene: TRBJ1-3; v_gene: TRBV6-5; abundance: few; len: 15; d_gene: NA; CDR3aa: CASSYRGSSGNTIYF; CDR3nt: TGTGCCAGCAGTTACAGGGGAAGCTCTGGAAACACCATATATTTT
j_gene: TRBJ1-1; v_gene: TRBV19; abundance: NA; len: 14; d_gene: NA; CDR3aa: CASSTLTGNTEAFF; CDR3nt: TGTGCCAGTAGTACCTTGACAGGCAACACTGAAGCTTTCTTT
j_gene: TRBJ1-4; v_gene: TRBV11-2; abundance: NA; len: 14; d_gene: NA; CDR3aa: CASSLETANEKLFF; CDR3nt: TGTGCCAGCAGCTTAGAGACAGCAAATGAAAAACTGTTTTTT
j_gene: TRBJ2-1; v_gene: TRBV6-4; abundance: NA; len: 14; d_gene: NA; CDR3aa: CASSEDFLNNEQFF; CDR3nt: TGTGCCAGCAGTGAGGACTTTCTAAACAATGAGCAGTTCTTC
j_gene: TRBJ2-1; v_gene: TRBV4-2; abundance: NA; len: 16; d_gene: TRBD2; CDR3aa: CASSQTSGTTYNEQFF; CDR3nt: TGTGCCAGCAGCCAAACCTCCGGGACTACGTACAATGAGCAGTTCTTC
j_gene: TRBJ1-2; v_gene: TRBV6-5; abundance: few; len: 12; d_gene: NA; CDR3aa: CASSQQGFGYTF; CDR3nt: TGTGCCAGCAGCCAACAGGGCTTTGGCTACACCTTC
j_gene: TRBJ2-7; v_gene: TRBV7-2; abundance: NA; len: 14; d_gene: TRBD2; CDR3aa: CASSFGGSGGEQYF; CDR3nt: TGTGCCAGCAGCTTCGGAGGTAGCGGGGGCGAGCAGTACTTC
j_gene: TRBJ2-1; v_gene: TRBV11-3; abundance: NA; len: 14; d_gene: NA; CDR3aa: CASSPGDYHNEQFF; CDR3nt: TGTGCCAGCAGCCCAGGGGACTACCACAATGAGCAGTTCTTC
j_gene: TRBJ1-4; v_gene: TRBV7-9; abundance: NA; len: 14; d_gene: NA; CDR3aa: CASSLTGFGEKLFF; CDR3nt: TGTGCCAGCAGCTTAACAGGGTTTGGCGAAAAACTGTTTTTT
j_gene: TRBJ1-5; v_gene: TRBV28; abundance: NA; len: 14; d_gene: TRBD1; CDR3aa: CASSLTGGNQPQHF; CDR3nt: TGTGCCAGCAGTTTAACAGGGGGCAATCAGCCCCAGCATTTT
j_gene: TRBJ2-2; v_gene: TRBV2; abundance: NA; len: 15; d_gene: TRBD2; CDR3aa: CASRSSGGHTGELFF; CDR3nt: TGTGCCAGCAGGTCTAGCGGGGGACACACCGGGGAGCTGTTTTTT
j_gene: TRBJ2-1; v_gene: TRBV11-2; abundance: NA; len: 15; d_gene: NA; CDR3aa: CASTRTSLDNNEQFF; CDR3nt: TGTGCCAGCACCCGAACTAGTCTTGACAACAATGAGCAGTTCTTC